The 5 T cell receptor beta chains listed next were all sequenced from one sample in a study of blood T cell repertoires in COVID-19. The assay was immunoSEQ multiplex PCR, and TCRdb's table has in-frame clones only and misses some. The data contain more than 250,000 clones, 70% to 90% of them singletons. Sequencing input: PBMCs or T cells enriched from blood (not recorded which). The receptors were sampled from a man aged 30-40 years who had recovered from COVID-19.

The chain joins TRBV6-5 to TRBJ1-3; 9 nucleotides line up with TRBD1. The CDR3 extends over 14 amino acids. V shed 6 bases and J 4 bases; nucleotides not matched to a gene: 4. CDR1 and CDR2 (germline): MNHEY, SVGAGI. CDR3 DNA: TGTGCCAGCAGGAACAGGGGGCACGGAAACACCATATATTTT. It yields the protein CASRNRGHGNTIYF.

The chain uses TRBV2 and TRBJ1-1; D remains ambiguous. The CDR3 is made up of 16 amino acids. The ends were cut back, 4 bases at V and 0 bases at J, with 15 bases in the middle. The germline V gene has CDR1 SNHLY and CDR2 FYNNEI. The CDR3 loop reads CASSGRFGGVNTEAFF. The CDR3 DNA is TGTGCCAGCAGTGGGAGGTTCGGCGGAGTGAACACTGAAGCTTTCTTT.

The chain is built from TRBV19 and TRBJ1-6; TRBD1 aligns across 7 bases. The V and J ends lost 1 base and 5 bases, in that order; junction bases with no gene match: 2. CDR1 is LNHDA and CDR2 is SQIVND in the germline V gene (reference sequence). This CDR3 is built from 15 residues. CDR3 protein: CASSIVTGNNSPLHF. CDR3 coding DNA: TGTGCCAGTAGTATAGTGACAGGGAATAATTCACCCCTCCACTTT.

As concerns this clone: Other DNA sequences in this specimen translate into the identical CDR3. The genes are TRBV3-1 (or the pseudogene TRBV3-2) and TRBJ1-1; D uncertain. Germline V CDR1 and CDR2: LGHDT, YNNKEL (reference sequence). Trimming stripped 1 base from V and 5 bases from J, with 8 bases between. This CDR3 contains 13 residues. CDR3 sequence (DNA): TGTGCCAGCAGCCAAGGGGCAGGAACTGAAGCTTTCTTT. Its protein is CASSQGAGTEAFF.

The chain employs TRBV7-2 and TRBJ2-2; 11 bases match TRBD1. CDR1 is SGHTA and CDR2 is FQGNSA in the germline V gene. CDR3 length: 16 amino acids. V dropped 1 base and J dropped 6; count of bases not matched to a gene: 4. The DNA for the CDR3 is TGTGCCAGCAGCTTAGTGGCGGGACAGGGGGCCGGGGAGCTGTTTTTT. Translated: CASSLVAGQGAGELFF.